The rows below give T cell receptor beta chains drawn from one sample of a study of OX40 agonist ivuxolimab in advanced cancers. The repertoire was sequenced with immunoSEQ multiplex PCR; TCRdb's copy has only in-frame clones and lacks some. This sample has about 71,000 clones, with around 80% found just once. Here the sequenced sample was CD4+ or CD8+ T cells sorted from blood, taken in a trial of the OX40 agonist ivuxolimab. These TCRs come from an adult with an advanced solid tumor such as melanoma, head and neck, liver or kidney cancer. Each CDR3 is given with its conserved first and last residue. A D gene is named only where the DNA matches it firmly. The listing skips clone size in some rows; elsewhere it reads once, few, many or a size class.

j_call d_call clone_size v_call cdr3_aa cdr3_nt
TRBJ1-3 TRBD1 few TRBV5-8 CASSATGAGNTIYF TGTGCCAGCAGCGCAACAGGGGCTGGAAACACCATATATTTT
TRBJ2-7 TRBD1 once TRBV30 CAWYKQGTLGEQYF TGTGCCTGGTACAAACAGGGGACATTAGGCGAGCAGTACTTC
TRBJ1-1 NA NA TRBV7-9 CASSSTVDTEAFF TGTGCCAGCAGCTCCACAGTTGACACTGAAGCTTTCTTT
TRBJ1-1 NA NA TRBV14 CASSQVANTEAFF TGTGCCAGCAGCCAAGTCGCGAACACTGAAGCTTTCTTT
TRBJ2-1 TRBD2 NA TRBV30 CAWSPGLAGDHQFF TGTGCCTGGAGTCCGGGACTAGCGGGAGATCACCAGTTCTTC
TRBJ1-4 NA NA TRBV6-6 CASTRGREEKLFF TGTGCCAGCACCCGGGGCAGGGAGGAAAAACTGTTTTTT
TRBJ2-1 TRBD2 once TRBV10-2 CASSESGAPGGNEQFF TGCGCCAGCAGTGAGAGCGGGGCGCCGGGTGGTAATGAGCAGTTCTTC
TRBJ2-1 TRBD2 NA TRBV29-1 CSVVGSGGFYNEQFF TGCAGCGTTGTAGGTAGCGGGGGGTTCTACAATGAGCAGTTCTTC
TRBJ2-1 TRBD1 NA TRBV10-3 CAITSGQGGYNEQFF TGTGCCATCACTTCCGGACAGGGGGGGTACAATGAGCAGTTCTTC
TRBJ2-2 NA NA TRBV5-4 CASSVVPGTIGGELFF TGTGCCAGCAGCGTAGTTCCGGGGACAATAGGGGGGGAGCTGTTTTTT
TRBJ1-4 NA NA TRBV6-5 CASSYISYEKLFF TGTGCCAGCAGTTACATAAGTTATGAAAAACTGTTTTTT
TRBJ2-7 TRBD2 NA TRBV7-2 CASSFAGAQEQYF TGTGCCAGCAGCTTCGCGGGAGCTCAGGAGCAGTACTTC
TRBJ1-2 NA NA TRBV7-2 CASSSGNDYGYTF TGTGCCAGCAGCTCCGGCAATGACTATGGCTACACCTTC
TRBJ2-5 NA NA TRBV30 CAWSVGLGETQYF TGTGCCTGGAGTGTTGGGCTCGGGGAGACCCAGTACTTC
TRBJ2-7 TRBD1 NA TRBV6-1 CASSQAPVGTGLYEQYF TGTGCCAGCAGTCAAGCCCCGGTAGGGACAGGGTTGTACGAGCAGTACTTC
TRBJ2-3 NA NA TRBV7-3 CASSSFPSTDTQYF TGTGCCAGCAGCTCTTTTCCTAGCACAGATACGCAGTATTTT
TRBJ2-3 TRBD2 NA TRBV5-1 CASSFGTSGTDTQYF TGCGCCAGCAGCTTCGGGACTAGCGGCACAGATACGCAGTATTTT
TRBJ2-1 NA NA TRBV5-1 CASNIQGNNEQFF TGCGCCAGCAACATACAGGGAAACAATGAGCAGTTCTTC
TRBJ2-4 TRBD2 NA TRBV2 CASRAPLREGPKNIQYF TGTGCCAGCAGGGCCCCCCTGCGGGAGGGCCCAAAAAACATTCAGTACTTC
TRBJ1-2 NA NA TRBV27 CASSLSTVGGYGYTF TGTGCCAGCAGTTTATCGACAGTAGGGGGTTATGGCTACACCTTC
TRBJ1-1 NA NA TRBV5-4 CASSLMRGGNTEAFF TGTGCCAGCAGCTTAATGAGGGGAGGAAACACTGAAGCTTTCTTT
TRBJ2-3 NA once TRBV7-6 CASSLAEGDTQYF TGTGCCAGCAGCTTAGCGGAAGGAGATACGCAGTATTTT
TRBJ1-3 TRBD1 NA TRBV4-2 CASSQYLQGSGNTIYF TGTGCCAGCAGCCAATACCTACAGGGGTCAGGAAACACCATATATTTT
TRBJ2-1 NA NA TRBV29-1 CSGIAVGEQFF TGCAGCGGTATAGCGGTAGGTGAGCAGTTCTTC
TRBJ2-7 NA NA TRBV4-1 CASSQARDSGYEQYF TGCGCCAGCAGCCAAGCCCGGGACTCCGGCTACGAGCAGTACTTC
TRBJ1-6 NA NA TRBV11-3 CASVNRESSYNSPLHF TGTGCCAGCGTTAACAGGGAAAGCTCCTATAATTCACCCCTCCACTTT
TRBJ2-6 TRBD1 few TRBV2 CASSVAGTGLSGANVLTF TGTGCCAGCAGTGTCGCCGGGACAGGACTATCTGGGGCCAACGTCCTGACTTTC
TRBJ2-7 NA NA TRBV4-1 CASSQAPVGGIYEQYF TGCGCCAGCAGCCAAGCCCCAGTAGGAGGAATCTACGAGCAGTACTTC
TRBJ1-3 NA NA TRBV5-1 CASGVGSGNTIYF TGCGCCAGCGGGGTAGGGAGTGGAAACACCATATATTTT
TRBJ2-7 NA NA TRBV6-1 CASRRTADYEQYF TGTGCCAGCAGGAGGACGGCCGACTACGAGCAGTACTTC
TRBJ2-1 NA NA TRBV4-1 CASSQETSGAVHEQFF TGCGCCAGCAGCCAAGAGACTAGTGGTGCAGTCCATGAGCAGTTCTTC
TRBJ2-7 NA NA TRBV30 CASGTGYEQYF TGTGCTTCAGGCACCGGCTACGAGCAGTACTTC
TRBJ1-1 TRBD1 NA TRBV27 CASKSGQANTEAFF TGTGCCAGCAAGTCGGGACAGGCGAACACTGAAGCTTTCTTT
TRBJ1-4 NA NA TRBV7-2 CASSVQRSSGEKLFF TGTGCCAGCAGCGTACAACGGTCTTCGGGGGAAAAACTGTTTTTT
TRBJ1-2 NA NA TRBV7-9 CASSLWGFIYGYTF TGTGCCAGCAGCTTATGGGGTTTCATATATGGCTACACCTTC
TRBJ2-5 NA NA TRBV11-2 CASSLSGEKTQYF TGTGCCAGCAGCTTATCTGGGGAAAAGACCCAGTACTTC
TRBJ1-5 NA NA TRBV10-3 CAIRGFDNQPQHF TGTGCCATCAGAGGTTTCGACAATCAGCCCCAGCATTTT
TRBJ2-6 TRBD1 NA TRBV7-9 CASSSGQSNSGANVLTF TGTGCCAGCAGCTCGGGACAGAGTAACTCTGGGGCCAACGTCCTGACTTTC
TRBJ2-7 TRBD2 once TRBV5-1 CASSLELAGVGEDEQYF TGCGCCAGCAGCTTGGAATTAGCGGGAGTTGGCGAGGACGAGCAGTACTTC
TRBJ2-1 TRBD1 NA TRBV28 CASSLVQGASNEQFF TGTGCCAGCAGTTTAGTCCAGGGGGCCAGCAATGAGCAGTTCTTC
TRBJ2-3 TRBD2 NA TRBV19 CASSILAGGLNTQYF TGTGCCAGTAGTATTTTAGCGGGGGGGCTAAATACGCAGTATTTT
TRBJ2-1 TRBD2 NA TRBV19 CASKSGLAGAYNEQFF TGTGCCAGTAAAAGCGGACTAGCGGGGGCCTACAATGAGCAGTTCTTC
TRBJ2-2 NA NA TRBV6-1 CASSEFVAGELFF TGTGCCAGCAGTGAATTTGTAGCCGGGGAGCTGTTTTTT
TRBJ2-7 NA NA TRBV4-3 CASSPNQGGTYEQYF TGCGCCAGCAGCCCCAACCAGGGAGGAACCTACGAGCAGTACTTC
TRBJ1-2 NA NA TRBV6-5 CASRESQGSGYTF TGTGCCAGCAGAGAGTCGCAGGGCTCGGGCTACACCTTC
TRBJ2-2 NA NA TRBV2 CASSVGTGELFF TGTGCCAGCAGTGTGGGCACCGGGGAGCTGTTTTTT
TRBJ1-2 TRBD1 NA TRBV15 CATSRVGGGASGYTF TGTGCCACCAGCAGAGTTGGAGGGGGCGCCTCGGGCTACACCTTC
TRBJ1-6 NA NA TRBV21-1 CASSRRVRGRQSSYNSPLHF TGTGCCAGCAGCAGAAGGGTACGGGGGCGACAGAGCTCCTATAATTCACCCCTCCACTTT
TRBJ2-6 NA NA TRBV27 CASSSSGANVLTF TGTGCCAGCAGTTCGTCTGGGGCCAACGTCCTGACTTTC
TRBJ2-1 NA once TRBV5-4 CASSLASSSGEQFF TGTGCCAGCAGCTTGGCTAGCTCGAGTGGTGAGCAGTTCTTC
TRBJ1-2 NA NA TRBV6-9 CASKWANYGYTF TGTGCCAGCAAGTGGGCCAACTATGGCTACACCTTC
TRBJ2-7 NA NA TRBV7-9 CASSHETEYEQYF TGTGCCAGCAGCCATGAGACAGAATACGAGCAGTACTTC
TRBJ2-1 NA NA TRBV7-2 CASSNDPAHNEQFF TGTGCCAGCAGTAATGACCCCGCACACAATGAGCAGTTCTTC
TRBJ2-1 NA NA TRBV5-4 CASRWRGTPVNEQFF TGTGCCAGCAGATGGCGGGGTACGCCTGTGAATGAGCAGTTCTTC
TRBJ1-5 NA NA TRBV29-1 CSGYRESRNQPQHF TGCAGCGGTTACAGGGAATCACGCAATCAGCCCCAGCATTTT